The clone carrying this T cell receptor (beta chain) appeared once. The data are from a study of cytomegalovirus exposure and HLA in healthy donors. Trimming left V 4 bases short and J 7 bases short, with 8 bases between. The CDR3 spans 12 residues. Germline-derived CDR1 and CDR2 are MNHEY and SVGAGI. 60 Vbeta and 13 Jbeta primers were used in PCR. TCRdb's copy holds only in-frame clones and misses some; the assay was immunoSEQ multiplex PCR. This sample has tens of thousands of clones, with roughly 75% found just once. The chain joins TRBV6-5 to TRBJ2-1; D call uncertain. This TCR was sampled from a man in his 60s in good health and CMV-seropositive. The sequenced material came from PBMCs. Written as DNA, the CDR3 is TGTGCCAGCAGTTCCCCGGTGAATGAGCAGTTCTTC. This encodes CASSSPVNEQFF.